This T cell receptor (beta chain) was sequenced during a study of shared clonotypes between healthy human individuals. CD45RO negativity and positive selection for CCR7 defined naive CD8 cells, a population that excluded terminally differentiated effector memory CD45RA+ cells. Points from the study as a whole: Naive CD4 clonotypes overlapped across a handful of donors at around 5%.

Trimming took 3 bases from V and 5 from J, leaving 10 bases between them. This CDR3 contains 13 residues. Germline V gene lookup returns CDR1 SGHDN and CDR2 FVKESK. This table comes from immunoSEQ multiplex PCR, and its TCRdb copy is limited to in-frame clones, with some not included. The table has 750,000 to 1,000,000 clones, 85% to 95% seen once. Notes on this clone: Its matching antigen is unknown.

The J gene is TRBJ1-1, the V gene TRBV14; D not certain. The TCR originated in a man under 40 in good health. Sequencing input: naive CD8+ T cells sorted from blood. CDR3 DNA: TGTGCCAGCAGCCAGGAGGAGGGTACTGAAGCTTTCTTT. It encodes CASSQEEGTEAFF.